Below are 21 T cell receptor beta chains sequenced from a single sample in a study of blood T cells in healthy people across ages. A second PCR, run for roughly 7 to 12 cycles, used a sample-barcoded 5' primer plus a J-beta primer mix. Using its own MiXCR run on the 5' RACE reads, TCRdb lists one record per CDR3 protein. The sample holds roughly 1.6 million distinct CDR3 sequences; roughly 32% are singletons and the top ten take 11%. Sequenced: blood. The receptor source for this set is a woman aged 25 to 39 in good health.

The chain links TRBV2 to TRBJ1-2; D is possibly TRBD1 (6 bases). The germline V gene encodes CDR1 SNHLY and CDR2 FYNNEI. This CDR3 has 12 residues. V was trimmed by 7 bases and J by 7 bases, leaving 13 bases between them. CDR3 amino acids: CASNQEGGGYTF. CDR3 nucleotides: TGTGCCAGCAATCAAGAGGGGGGTGGCTACACCTTC.

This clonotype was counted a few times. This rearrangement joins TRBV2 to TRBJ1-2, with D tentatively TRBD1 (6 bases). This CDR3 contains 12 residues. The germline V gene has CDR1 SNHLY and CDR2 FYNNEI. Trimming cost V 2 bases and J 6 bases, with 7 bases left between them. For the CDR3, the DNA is TGTGCCAGCAGTGAAAGGGGGAATGGCTACACCTTC. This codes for CASSERGNGYTF.

The chain's CDR3 is CASSPLGLSSYNEQFF. The CDR3 DNA sequence: TGTGCCAGCAGTCCCCTGGGACTGAGCTCCTACAATGAGCAGTTCTTC. This chain links TRBV27 with TRBJ2-1; D may be TRBD2 (6 bases). CDR1 and CDR2 (germline): MNHEY, SMNVEV (reference sequence). V lost 5 bases to trimming and J lost 0 bases, with 14 bases between them. CDR3 size: 16 residues.

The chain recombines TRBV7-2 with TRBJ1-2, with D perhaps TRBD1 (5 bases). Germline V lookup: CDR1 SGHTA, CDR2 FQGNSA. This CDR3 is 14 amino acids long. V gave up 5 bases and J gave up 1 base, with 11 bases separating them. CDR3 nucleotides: TGTGCCAGCAGCCCGGGACCAAATAACTATGGCTACACCTTC. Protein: CASSPGPNNYGYTF.

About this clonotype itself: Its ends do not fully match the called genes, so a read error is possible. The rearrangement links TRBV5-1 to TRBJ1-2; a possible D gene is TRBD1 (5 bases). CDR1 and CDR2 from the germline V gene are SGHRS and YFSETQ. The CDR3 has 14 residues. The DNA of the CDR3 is TGCGCCAGCAGCCCATTTGAGTCTTCGCAGGGCTGCACCTTC. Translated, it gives CASSPFESSQGCTF.

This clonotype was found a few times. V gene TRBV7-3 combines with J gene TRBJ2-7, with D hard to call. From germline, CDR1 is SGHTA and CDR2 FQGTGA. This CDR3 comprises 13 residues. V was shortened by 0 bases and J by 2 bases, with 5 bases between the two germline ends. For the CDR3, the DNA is TGTGCCAGCAGCTTAACGTCCGCCTACGAGCAGTACTTC. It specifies CASSLTSAYEQYF.

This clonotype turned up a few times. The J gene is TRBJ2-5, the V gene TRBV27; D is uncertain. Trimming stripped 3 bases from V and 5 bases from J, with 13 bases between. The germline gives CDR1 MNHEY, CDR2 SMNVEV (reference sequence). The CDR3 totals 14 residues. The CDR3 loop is CASSFTNMKETQYF. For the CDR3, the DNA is TGTGCCAGCAGTTTTACGAATATGAAGGAGACCCAGTACTTC.

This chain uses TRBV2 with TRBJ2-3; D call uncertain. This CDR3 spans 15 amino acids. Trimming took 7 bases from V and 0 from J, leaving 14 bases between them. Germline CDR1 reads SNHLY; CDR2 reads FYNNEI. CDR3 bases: TGTGCCAGCAACCGACTCCCGAAAAGCACAGATACGCAGTATTTT. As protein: CASNRLPKSTDTQYF.

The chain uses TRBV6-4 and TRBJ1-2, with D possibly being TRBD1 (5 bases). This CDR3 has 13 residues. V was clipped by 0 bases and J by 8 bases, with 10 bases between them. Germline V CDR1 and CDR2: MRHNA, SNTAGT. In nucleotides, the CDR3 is TGTGCCAGCAGTGACTCCGGGGGTGGAGGCTACACCTTC. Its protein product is CASSDSGGGGYTF.

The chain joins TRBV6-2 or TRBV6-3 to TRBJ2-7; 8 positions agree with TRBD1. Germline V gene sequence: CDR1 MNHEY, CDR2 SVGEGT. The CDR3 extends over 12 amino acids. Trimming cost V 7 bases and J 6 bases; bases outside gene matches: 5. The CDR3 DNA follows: TGTGCCAGCAACGCGGACAGGGTCGAGCAGTACTTC. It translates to CASNADRVEQYF.

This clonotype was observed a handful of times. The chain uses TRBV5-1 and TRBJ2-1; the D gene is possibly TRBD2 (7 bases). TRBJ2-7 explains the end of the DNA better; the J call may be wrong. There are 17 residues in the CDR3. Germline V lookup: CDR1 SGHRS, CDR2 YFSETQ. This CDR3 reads CASSPGGRGKVYNEQYF. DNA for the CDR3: TGCGCCAGCAGCCCCGGGGGGCGGGGTAAGGTTTACAATGAGCAGTACTTC.

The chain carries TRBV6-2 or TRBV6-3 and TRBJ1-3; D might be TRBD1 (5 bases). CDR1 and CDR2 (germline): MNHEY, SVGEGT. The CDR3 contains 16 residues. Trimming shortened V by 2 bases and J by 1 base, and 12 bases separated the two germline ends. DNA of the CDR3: TGTGCCAGCAGTTACAGATCGGGGGGATCTGGAAACACCATATATTTT. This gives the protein CASSYRSGGSGNTIYF.

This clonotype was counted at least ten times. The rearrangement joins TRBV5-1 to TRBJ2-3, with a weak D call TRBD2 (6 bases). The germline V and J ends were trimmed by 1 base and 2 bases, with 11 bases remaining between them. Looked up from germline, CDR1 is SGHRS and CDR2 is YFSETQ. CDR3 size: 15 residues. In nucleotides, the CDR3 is TGCGCCAGCAGCTTGACTGCGGGAACCACAGATACGCAGTATTTT. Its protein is CASSLTAGTTDTQYF.

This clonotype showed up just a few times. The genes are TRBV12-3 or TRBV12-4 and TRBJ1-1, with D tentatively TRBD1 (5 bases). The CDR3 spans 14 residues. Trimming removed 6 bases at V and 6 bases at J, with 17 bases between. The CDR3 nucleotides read TGTGCCAGCAGATTCGCTGGGGGGTCGGCTGAAGCTTTCTTT. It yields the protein CASRFAGGSAEAFF.

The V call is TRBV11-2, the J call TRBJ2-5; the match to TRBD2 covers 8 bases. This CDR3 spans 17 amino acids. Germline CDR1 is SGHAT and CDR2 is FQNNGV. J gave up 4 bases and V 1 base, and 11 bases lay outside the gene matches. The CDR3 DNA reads TGTGCCAGCAGCTTAGCTACCGTAGGGGGACTAGGAGAGACCCAGTACTTC. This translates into CASSLATVGGLGETQYF.

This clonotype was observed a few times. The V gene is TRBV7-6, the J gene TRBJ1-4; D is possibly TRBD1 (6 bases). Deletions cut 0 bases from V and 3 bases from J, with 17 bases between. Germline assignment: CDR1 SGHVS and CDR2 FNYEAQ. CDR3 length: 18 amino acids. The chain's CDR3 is CASSLALGQGLANEKLFF. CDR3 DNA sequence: TGTGCCAGCAGCTTAGCGCTTGGTCAGGGGCTTGCTAATGAAAAACTGTTTTTT.

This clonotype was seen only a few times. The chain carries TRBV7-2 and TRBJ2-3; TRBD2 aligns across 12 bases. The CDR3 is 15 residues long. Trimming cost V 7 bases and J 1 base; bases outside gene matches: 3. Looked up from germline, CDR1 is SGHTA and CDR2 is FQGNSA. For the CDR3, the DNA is TGTGCCAGCAACCGACTAGCGGGGGGCACAGATACGCAGTATTTT. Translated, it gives CASNRLAGGTDTQYF.

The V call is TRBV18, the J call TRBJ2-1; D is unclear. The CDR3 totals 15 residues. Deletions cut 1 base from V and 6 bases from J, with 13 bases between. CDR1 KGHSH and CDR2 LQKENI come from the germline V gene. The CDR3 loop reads CASSPRNILGNEQFF. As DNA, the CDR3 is TGTGCCAGCTCACCACGGAATATTCTGGGCAATGAGCAGTTCTTC.

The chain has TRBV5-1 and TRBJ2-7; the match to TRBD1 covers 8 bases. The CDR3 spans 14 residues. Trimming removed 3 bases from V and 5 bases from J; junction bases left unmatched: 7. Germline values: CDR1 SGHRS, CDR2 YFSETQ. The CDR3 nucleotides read TGCGCCAGCAGCTCCGGGACAGGCGTCCACGAGCAGTACTTC. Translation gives CASSSGTGVHEQYF.

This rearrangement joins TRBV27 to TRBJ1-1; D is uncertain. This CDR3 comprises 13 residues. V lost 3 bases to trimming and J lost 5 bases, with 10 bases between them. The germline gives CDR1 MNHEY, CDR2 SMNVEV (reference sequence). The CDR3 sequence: CASSFTHWTEAFF. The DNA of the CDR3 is TGTGCCAGCAGTTTTACCCACTGGACTGAAGCTTTCTTT.

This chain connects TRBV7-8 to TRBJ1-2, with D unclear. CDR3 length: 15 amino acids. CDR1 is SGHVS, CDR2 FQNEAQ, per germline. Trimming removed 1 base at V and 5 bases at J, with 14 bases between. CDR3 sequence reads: CASSLGGQRPYGYTF. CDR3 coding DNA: TGTGCCAGCAGCTTAGGAGGTCAGAGGCCATATGGCTACACCTTC.